The T cell receptor (beta chain) under discussion was sequenced for a study of blood T cell repertoires in COVID-19. Study at large: Spain, Italy and the United States supplied samples that represented acute and convalescent COVID-19. T cells, B-cell-depleted T cells, or PBMCs supplied cDNA or gDNA.

Per germline, CDR1 SGHDT and CDR2 YYEEEE. V dropped 4 bases and J dropped 8; count of bases not matched to a gene: 9. This CDR3 has 15 amino acids. This clone was counted a single time. The table came from immunoSEQ multiplex PCR; TCRdb's copy has only in-frame clones and leaves some out. The data show 200,000 to 250,000 clones, approximately 85% seen once. Study members were between roughly 18 and 100 years old and lived in 24 US regions. Participants had their cohort set by participant-reported clinical history. The V gene is TRBV5-6, the J gene TRBJ1-6; 7 bases are shared with TRBD1. Specimen: PBMCs or T cells enriched from blood (not recorded which). The clonotype was recovered from a woman aged 45 to 65 with acute COVID-19. The CDR3 DNA sequence: TGTGCCAGCAGCCTTCGACAGGGTATGGATTCACCCCTCCACTTT. It is translated as CASSLRQGMDSPLHF.